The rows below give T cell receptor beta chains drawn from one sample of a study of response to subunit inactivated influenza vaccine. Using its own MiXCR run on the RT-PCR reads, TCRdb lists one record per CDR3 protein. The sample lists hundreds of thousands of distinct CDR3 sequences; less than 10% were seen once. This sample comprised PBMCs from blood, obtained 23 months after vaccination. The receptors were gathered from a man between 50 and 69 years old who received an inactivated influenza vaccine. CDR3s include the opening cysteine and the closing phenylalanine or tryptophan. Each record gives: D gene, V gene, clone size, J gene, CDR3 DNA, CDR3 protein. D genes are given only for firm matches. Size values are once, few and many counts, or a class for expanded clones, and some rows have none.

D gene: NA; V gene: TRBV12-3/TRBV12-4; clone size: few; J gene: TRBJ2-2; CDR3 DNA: TGTGCCAGCAGAACTTCTAGGACGGCCACCGGGGAGCTGTTTTTT; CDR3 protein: CASRTSRTATGELFF
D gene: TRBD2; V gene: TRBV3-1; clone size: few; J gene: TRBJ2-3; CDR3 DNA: TGTGCCAGCAGCCTCCGACTAGCGGGTGCGGCAGATACGCAGTATTTT; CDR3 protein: CASSLRLAGAADTQYF
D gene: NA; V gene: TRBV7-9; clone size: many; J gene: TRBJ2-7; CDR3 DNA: TGTGCCACCACCCCTGAGTGGGAGACCTACGAGCAGTACTTC; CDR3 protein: CATTPEWETYEQYF
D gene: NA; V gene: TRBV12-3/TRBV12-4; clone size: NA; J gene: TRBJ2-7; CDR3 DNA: TGTGCCAGCAGTCAAGGGACCCCTCGGACCTACGAGCAGTACTTC; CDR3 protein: CASSQGTPRTYEQYF
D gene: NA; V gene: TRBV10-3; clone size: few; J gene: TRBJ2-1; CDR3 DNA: TGTGCCATCAGTGATACAGGGTATGAGCAGTTCTTC; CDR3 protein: CAISDTGYEQFF
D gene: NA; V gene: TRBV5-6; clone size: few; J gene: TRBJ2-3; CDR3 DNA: TGTGCCAGCAGCTTCGAGACAGAGGGCGGAGATACGCAGTATTTT; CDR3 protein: CASSFETEGGDTQYF
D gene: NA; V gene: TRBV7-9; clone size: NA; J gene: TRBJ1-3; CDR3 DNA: TGTGCCAGCAGCTTACGCCCCACGGCGGATGGAAACACCATATATTTT; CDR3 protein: CASSLRPTADGNTIYF
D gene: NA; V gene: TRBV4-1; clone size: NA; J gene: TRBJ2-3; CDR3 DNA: TGCGCCAGCAGCCAAGAAGGGCCGGGACGGTTTGCAGATACGCAGTATTTT; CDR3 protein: CASSQEGPGRFADTQYF
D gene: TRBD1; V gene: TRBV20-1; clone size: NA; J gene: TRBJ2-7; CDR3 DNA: TGCAGTGCTAGGGGGACAGGGACCTACGAGCAGTACTTC; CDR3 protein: CSARGTGTYEQYF
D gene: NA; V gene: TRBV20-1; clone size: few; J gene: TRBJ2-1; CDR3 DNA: TGCAGTGCTAGAGAATTGGAACTAACTGAGCAGTTCTTC; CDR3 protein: CSARELELTEQFF
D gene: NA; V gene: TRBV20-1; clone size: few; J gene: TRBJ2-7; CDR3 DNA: TGCAGTGCTAGAGATTACCGGACAGTTTCCTACGAGCAGTACTTC; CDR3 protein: CSARDYRTVSYEQYF
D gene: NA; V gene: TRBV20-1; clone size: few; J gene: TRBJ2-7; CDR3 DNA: TGCAGTGCTAGAGACGAAGGAGTTTCATCCTACGAGCAGTACTTC; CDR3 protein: CSARDEGVSSYEQYF
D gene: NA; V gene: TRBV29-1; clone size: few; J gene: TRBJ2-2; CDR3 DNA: TGCAGCGTTGGAGGGAAGCACACCGGGGAGCTGTTTTTT; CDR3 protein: CSVGGKHTGELFF
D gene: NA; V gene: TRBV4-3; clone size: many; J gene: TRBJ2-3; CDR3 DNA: TGCGCCAGCAGCCAAGATAACTTCCGCACAGATACGCAGTATTTT; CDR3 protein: CASSQDNFRTDTQYF
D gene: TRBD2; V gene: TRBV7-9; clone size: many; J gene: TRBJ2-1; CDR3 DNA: TGTGCCAGCAGCCCGACTAGCGTTCTGAGCTCCTACAATGAGCAGTTCTTC; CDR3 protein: CASSPTSVLSSYNEQFF
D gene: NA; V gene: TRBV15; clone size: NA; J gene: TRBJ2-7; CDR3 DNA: TGTGCCACCAGCAGAGAGACTTCCGCCTACGAGCAGTACTTC; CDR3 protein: CATSRETSAYEQYF
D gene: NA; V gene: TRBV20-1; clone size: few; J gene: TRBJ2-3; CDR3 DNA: TGCAGTGCCGACCCGGGTCCCAGGGATACGCAGTATTTT; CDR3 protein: CSADPGPRDTQYF
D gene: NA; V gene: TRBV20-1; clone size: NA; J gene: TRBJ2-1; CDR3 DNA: TGCAGTGCTAGAGTGGTCGGGACACTTTACAATGAGCAGTTCTTC; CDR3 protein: CSARVVGTLYNEQFF
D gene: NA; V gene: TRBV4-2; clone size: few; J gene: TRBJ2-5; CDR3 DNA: TGTGCCAGCAGCCAAGGGCCGAGTGGGACCCAGTACTTC; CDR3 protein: CASSQGPSGTQYF
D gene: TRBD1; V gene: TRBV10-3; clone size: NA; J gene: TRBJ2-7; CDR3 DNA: TGTGCCATCAGTGAGTCGGGGCTTAAGACAGGGGTCCTCTCCTACGAGCAGTACTTC; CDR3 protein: CAISESGLKTGVLSYEQYF
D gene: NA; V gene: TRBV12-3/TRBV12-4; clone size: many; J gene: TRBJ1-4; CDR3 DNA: TGTGCCAGCAGTTTAGCGCTCGGCATTAATGAAAAACTGTTTTTT; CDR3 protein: CASSLALGINEKLFF
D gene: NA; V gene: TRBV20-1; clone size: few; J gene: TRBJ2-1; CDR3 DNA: TGCAGTGCTCAAACGCCGGGCCAACGGAATGAGCAGTTCTTC; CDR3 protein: CSAQTPGQRNEQFF
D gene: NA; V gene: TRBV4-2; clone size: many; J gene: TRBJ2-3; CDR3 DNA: TGTGCCAGCAGCGGGGCGGGGAACCCAGATACGCAGTATTTT; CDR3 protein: CASSGAGNPDTQYF
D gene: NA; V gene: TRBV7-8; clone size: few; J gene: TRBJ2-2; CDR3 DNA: TGTGCCAGTGTCACAGGGATTTTCACCGGGGAGCTGTTTTTT; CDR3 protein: CASVTGIFTGELFF
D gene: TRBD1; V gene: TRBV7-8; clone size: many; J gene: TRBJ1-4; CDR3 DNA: TGTGCCAGCAGCAAAGGGACAGGGGTTAATGAAAAACTGTTTTTT; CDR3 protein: CASSKGTGVNEKLFF
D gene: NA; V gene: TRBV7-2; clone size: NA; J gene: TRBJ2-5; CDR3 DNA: TGTGCCAGCAGCTACGGGGCCAGGGGAGAGACCCAGTACTTC; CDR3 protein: CASSYGARGETQYF
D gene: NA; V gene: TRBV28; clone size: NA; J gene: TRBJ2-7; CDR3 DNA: TGTGCCAGCAGTTTGTGGGGGGTGAGCTCCTACGAGCAGTACTTC; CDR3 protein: CASSLWGVSSYEQYF
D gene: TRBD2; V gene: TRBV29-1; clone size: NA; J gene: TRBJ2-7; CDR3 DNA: TGCAGCGCTAAAACTAGCGGGAGTTCCCACGAGCAGTACTTC; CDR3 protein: CSAKTSGSSHEQYF
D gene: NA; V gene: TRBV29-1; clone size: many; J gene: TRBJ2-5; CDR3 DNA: TGCAGCGTTGAACCCCGGCAGAGAGTAGAGACCCAGTACTTC; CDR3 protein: CSVEPRQRVETQYF
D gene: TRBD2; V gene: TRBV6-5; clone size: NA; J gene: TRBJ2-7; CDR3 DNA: TGTGCCAGCAGTTACTCCGGGACTAGTGCTTCCCAATACGAGCAGTACTTC; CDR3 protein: CASSYSGTSASQYEQYF
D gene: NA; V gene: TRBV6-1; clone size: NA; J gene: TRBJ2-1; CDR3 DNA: TGTGCCAGCAGTGAACAACTAGGCCGAGGGGGGCAGTTCTTC; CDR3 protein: CASSEQLGRGGQFF